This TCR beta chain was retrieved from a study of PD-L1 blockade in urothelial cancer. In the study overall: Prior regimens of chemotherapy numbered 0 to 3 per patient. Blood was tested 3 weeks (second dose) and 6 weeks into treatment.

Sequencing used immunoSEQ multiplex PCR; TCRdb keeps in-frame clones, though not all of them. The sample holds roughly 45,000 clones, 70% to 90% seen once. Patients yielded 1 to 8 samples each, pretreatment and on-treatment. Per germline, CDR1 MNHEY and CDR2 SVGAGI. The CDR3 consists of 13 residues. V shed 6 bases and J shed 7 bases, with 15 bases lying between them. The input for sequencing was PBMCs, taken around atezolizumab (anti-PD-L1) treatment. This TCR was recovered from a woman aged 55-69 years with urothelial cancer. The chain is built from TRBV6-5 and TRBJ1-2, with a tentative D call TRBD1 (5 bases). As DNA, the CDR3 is TGTGCCAGCAGAGCAGGGTTGGGGCTTGGCTACACCTTC. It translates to CASRAGLGLGYTF.